Following are 14 T cell receptor beta chains from one sample sequenced in a study of blood T cell repertoires in COVID-19. TCRdb keeps only in-frame clones here, not all; method: immunoSEQ multiplex PCR. This table has about 87,000 clones, over 80% appearing once. The specimen sequenced was peripheral blood. The receptors shown here come from a woman between 65 and 79 years old with acute or convalescent COVID-19.

The V and J genes are TRBV11-3 and TRBJ2-1, with a possible D match to TRBD1 (6 bases). V shed 3 bases and J shed 6 bases, with 15 bases lying between them. The CDR3 sequence is 15 residues long. Germline values: CDR1 SGHNT, CDR2 YENEEA. CDR3 loop: CASSFTGIGFNEQFF. CDR3 DNA: TGTGCCAGCAGCTTTACAGGGATTGGATTCAATGAGCAGTTCTTC.

The chain recombines TRBV2 with TRBJ2-5; D unclear. CDR1 is SNHLY and CDR2 is FYNNEI in the germline V gene. Trimming pared 3 bases from V and 5 bases from J, leaving 10 bases between. CDR3 length: 13 amino acids. CDR3 sequence (DNA): TGTGCCAGCAGTGAGGGCTGGTGGGAGACCCAGTACTTC. This codes for CASSEGWWETQYF.

This chain joins TRBV5-6 and TRBJ1-2; 8 nucleotides line up with TRBD1. Losses at the gene ends were 4 bases for V and 6 bases for J; bases not matched to a gene: 11. In germline, CDR1 is SGHDT, CDR2 YYEEEE. This CDR3 has 15 residues. The CDR3 loop reads CASSPTPDRAHGYTF. The CDR3 bases are TGTGCCAGCAGCCCCACGCCGGACAGGGCTCATGGCTACACCTTC.

This chain connects TRBV3-1 (or the pseudogene TRBV3-2) to TRBJ2-3; 8 bases fit TRBD2. The V and J ends lost 5 bases and 3 bases, in that order; junction bases with no gene match: 4. The CDR3 sequence is 14 residues long. Germline CDR1 reads LGHDT; CDR2 reads YNNKEL (reference sequence). The CDR3 coding sequence is TGTGCCAGCAGCTTCGGGGGGGGGACAGATACGCAGTATTTT. Translating gives CASSFGGGTDTQYF.

V is TRBV3-1 (or the pseudogene TRBV3-2) and J is TRBJ1-2, with 7 bases fitting TRBD1. The CDR3 loop spans 13 amino acids. Germline lookup yields CDR1 LGHDT and CDR2 YNNKEL (reference sequence). Trimming cost V 6 bases and J 7 bases; bases outside gene matches: 8. The CDR3 coding sequence is TGTGCCAGCAGGTACAGGGGAGAGGGTGGCTACACCTTC. It specifies CASRYRGEGGYTF.

The J gene is TRBJ1-3, the V gene TRBV5-1; 9 bases line up with TRBD1. CDR1 is SGHRS, CDR2 YFSETQ, per germline. This CDR3 region has 15 residues. With V trimmed by 3 bases and J by 2 bases, 3 bases remained unmatched. DNA for the CDR3: TGCGCCAGCAGCTCAACAGGGGGCCCTGGAAACACCATATATTTT. Residues: CASSSTGGPGNTIYF.

The chain links TRBV5-1 to TRBJ2-5; 9 bases agree with TRBD1. The V segment lost 4 bases and the J segment 1 base; nucleotides outside the gene matches: 5. Per the germline V gene, CDR1 is SGHRS and CDR2 is YFSETQ. The CDR3 is made up of 15 amino acids. CDR3 region: CASSPGTGIQETQYF. CDR3 DNA sequence: TGCGCCAGCAGCCCCGGGACAGGGATCCAAGAGACCCAGTACTTC.

This sequence joins TRBV27 and TRBJ1-1, with D possibly TRBD1 on 5 matching bases. CDR3 length: 15 amino acids. Trimming left V 5 bases short and J 3 bases short, with 16 bases between. Germline V gene lookup returns CDR1 MNHEY and CDR2 SMNVEV (reference sequence). The DNA of the CDR3 is TGTGCCAGCAGTAGTCGGACACCGTTTTACACTGAAGCTTTCTTT. Amino acids: CASSSRTPFYTEAFF.

This chain uses TRBV11-2 with TRBJ2-7; D remains unclear. Trimming pared 5 bases from V and 2 bases from J, leaving 10 bases between. From germline, CDR1 is SGHAT and CDR2 FQNNGV. This CDR3 has 13 residues. In DNA, the CDR3 is TGTGCCAGCAGCCCTCGACAAACCTACGAGCAGTACTTC. As protein: CASSPRQTYEQYF.

In its sample, this clone was seen a few times. The chain has TRBV6-1 and TRBJ1-2; D possibly corresponds to TRBD1 (6 bases). Per germline, CDR1 MNHNS and CDR2 SASEGT. This CDR3 spans 15 amino acids. Trimming left V 3 bases short and J 2 bases short, with 13 bases between. CDR3 residues: CASSDQGTPNYGYTF. As DNA, the CDR3 is TGTGCCAGCAGTGACCAAGGGACACCGAACTATGGCTACACCTTC.

CDR3 nucleotide sequence: TGTGCCAGCCTACTAGCGGGGGGACGGAGGGACACCGGGGAGCTGTTTTTT. It specifies CASLLAGGRRDTGELFF. This sequence joins TRBV5-6 and TRBJ2-2, with 12 bases that match TRBD2. CDR3 length: 17 residues. Germline trimming cut 7 bases from V and 3 bases from J; bases unmatched to any gene: 10. CDR1 is SGHDT and CDR2 is YYEEEE in the germline V gene.

The chain is built from TRBV6-1 and TRBJ1-2, with D unresolved. The germline CDR1 and CDR2 sequences are MNHNS and SASEGT. The CDR3 has 15 residues. V was pared by 2 bases and J by 4 bases, with 14 bases between. Here the CDR3 reads CASSETQTRIYGYTF. Here the CDR3 DNA reads TGTGCCAGCAGTGAAACACAGACAAGAATCTATGGCTACACCTTC.

This clone was detected a few times. The rearrangement links TRBV30 to TRBJ1-6; TRBD1 matches at 8 bases. Germline CDR1 and CDR2: GTSNPN and SVGIG (reference sequence). V gave up 4 bases and J gave up 9 bases; unmatched junction bases: 8. The CDR3 sequence is 14 residues long. As DNA, the CDR3 is TGTGCCTGGACCCTCGGACAGGGATCTTCACCCCTCCACTTT. This gives the protein CAWTLGQGSSPLHF.

V is TRBV19 and J is TRBJ1-1; D not resolved. Per germline, CDR1 LNHDA and CDR2 SQIVND (reference sequence). Deletions cut 7 bases from V and 2 bases from J, with 11 bases between. This CDR3 spans 13 amino acids. CDR3 residues: CASIYGVNTEAFF. The DNA of the CDR3 is TGTGCCAGTATATACGGGGTTAACACTGAAGCTTTCTTT.